These 2 T cell receptor beta chains came from one sample sequenced in a study of PD-L1 blockade in urothelial cancer. The sample's time point: pretreatment peripheral blood. The assay was immunoSEQ multiplex PCR, and TCRdb's table has in-frame clones only and misses some. The table shows fewer than 75,000 clones, with about nine tenths occurring only once. The sequencing used PBMCs, collected around atezolizumab (anti-PD-L1) treatment. Receptor source: a man between 65 and 85 years old with urothelial cancer.

The J gene is TRBJ2-7, the V gene TRBV28, with a weak D call TRBD2 (5 bases). This CDR3 region has 15 residues. V was shortened by 2 bases and J by 0 bases, with 11 bases between the two germline ends. CDR1 is MDHEN, CDR2 SYDVKM, per germline. Here the CDR3 DNA reads TGTGCCAGCAGTTTACAGCGGACGACCTCCTACGAGCAGTACTTC. Its protein is CASSLQRTTSYEQYF. The full variable domain, its missing parts supplied by reference TRBV28 and TRBJ2-7, is DVKVTQSSRYLVKRTGEKVFLECVQDMDHENMFWYRQDPGLGLRLIYFSYDVKMKEKGDIPEGYSVSREKKERFSLILESASTNQTSMYLCASSLQRTTSYEQYFGPGTRLTVT.

The gene calls are TRBV28 and TRBJ2-7; TRBD1 matches at 7 bases. Per germline, CDR1 MDHEN and CDR2 SYDVKM. Trimming cost V 7 bases and J 0 bases; bases outside gene matches: 9. The CDR3 consists of 15 residues. In DNA form, the CDR3 reads TGTGCCAGCACCTCGCTGGGGACAGACTCCTACGAGCAGTACTTC. The encoded protein is CASTSLGTDSYEQYF.